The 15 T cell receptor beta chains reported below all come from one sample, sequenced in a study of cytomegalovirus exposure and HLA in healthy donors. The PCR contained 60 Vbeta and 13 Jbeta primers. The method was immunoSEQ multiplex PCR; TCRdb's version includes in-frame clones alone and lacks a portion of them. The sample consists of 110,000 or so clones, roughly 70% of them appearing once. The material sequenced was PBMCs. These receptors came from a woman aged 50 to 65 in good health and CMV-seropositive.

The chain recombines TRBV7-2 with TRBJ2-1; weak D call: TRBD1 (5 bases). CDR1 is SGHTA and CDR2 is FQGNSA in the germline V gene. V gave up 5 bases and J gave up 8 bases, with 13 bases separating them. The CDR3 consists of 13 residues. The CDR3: CASSEGARDEQFF. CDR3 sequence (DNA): TGTGCCAGCAGCGAAGGGGCTAGGGATGAGCAGTTCTTC. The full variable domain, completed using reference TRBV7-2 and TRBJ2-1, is GAGVSQSPSNKVTEKGKDVELRCDPISGHTALYWYRQSLGQGLEFLIYFQGNSAPDKSGLPSDRFSAERTGGSVSTLTIQRTQQEDSAVYLCASSEGARDEQFFGPGTRLTVL.

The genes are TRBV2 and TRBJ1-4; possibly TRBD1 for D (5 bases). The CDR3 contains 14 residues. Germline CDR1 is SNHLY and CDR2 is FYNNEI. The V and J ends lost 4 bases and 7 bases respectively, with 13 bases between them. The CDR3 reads CASSVAGRGEKLFF. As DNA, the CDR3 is TGTGCCAGCAGTGTAGCAGGGCGGGGTGAAAAACTGTTTTTT.

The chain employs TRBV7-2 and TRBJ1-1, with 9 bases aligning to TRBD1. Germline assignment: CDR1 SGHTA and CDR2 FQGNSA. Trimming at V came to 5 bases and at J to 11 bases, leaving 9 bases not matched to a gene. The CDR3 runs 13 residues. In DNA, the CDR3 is TGTGCCAGCAGCCAGAGCAGGACAGGGGCCGCTTTCTTT. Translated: CASSQSRTGAAFF.

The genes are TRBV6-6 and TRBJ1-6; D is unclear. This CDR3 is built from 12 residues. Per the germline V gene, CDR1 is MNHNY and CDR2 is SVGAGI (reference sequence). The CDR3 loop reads CATGEINSPLHF. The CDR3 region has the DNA TGTGCGACCGGGGAAATTAATTCACCCCTCCACTTT.

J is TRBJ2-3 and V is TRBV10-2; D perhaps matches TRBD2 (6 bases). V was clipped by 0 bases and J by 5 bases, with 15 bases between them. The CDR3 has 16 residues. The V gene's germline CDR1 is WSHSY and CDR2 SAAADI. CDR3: CASSESLARELDTQYF. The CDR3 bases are TGCGCCAGCAGTGAGTCGCTTGCCCGGGAGCTAGATACGCAGTATTTT.

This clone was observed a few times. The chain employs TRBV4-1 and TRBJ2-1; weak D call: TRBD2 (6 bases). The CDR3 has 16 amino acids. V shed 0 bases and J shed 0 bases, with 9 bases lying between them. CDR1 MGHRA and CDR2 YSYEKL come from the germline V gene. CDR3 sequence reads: CASSQDSSASYNEQFF. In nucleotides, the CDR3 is TGCGCCAGCAGCCAAGATTCTAGCGCCTCCTACAATGAGCAGTTCTTC.

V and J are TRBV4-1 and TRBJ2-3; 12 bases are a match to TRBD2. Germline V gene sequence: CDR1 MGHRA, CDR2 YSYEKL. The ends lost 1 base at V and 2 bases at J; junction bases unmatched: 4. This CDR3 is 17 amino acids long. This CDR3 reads CASSQAPSGGATDTQYF. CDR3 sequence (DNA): TGCGCCAGCAGCCAAGCCCCTAGCGGGGGGGCCACAGATACGCAGTATTTT.

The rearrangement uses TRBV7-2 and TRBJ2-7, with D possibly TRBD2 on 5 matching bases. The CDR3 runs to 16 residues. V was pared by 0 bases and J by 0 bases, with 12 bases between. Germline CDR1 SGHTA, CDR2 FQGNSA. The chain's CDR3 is CASSLARRAVSYEQYF. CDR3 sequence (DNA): TGTGCCAGCAGCTTAGCGAGGCGGGCCGTCTCCTACGAGCAGTACTTC.

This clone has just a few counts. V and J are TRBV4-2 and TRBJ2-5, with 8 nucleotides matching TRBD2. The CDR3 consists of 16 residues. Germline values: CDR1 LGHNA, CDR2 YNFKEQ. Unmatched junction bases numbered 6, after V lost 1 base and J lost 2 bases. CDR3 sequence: CASSQVAGGSQETQYF. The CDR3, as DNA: TGTGCCAGCAGCCAAGTGGCGGGGGGCTCACAAGAGACCCAGTACTTC.

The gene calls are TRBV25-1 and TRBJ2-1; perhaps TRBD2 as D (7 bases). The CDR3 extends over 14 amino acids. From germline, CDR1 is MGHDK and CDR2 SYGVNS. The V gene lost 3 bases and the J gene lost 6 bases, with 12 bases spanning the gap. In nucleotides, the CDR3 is TGTGCCAGCAGTGATAGGGGGACTATCAATGAGCAGTTCTTC. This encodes CASSDRGTINEQFF.

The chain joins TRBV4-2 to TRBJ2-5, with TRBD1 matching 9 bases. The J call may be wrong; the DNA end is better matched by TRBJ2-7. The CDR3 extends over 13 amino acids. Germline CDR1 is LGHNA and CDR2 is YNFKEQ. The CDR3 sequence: CASSQGDRDEQYF. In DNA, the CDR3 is TGTGCCAGCAGCCAAGGGGACAGGGACGAGCAGTACTTC.

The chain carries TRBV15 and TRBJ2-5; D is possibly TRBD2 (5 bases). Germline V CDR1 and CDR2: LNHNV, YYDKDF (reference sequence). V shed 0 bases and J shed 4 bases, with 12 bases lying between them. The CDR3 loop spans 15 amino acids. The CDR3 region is CATSREIEGIETQYF. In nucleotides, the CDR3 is TGTGCCACCAGCAGAGAGATCGAGGGTATAGAGACCCAGTACTTC.

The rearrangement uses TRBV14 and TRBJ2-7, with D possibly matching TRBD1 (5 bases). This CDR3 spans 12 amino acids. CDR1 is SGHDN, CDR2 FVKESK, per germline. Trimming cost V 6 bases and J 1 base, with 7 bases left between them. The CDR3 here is CASSRTSYEQYF. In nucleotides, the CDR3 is TGTGCCAGCAGTCGGACATCCTACGAGCAGTACTTC.

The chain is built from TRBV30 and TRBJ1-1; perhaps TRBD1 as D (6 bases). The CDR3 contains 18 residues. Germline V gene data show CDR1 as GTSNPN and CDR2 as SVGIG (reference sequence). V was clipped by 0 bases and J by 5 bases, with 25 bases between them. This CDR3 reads CAWSVVHSDYRVRTEAFF. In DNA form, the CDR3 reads TGTGCCTGGAGTGTCGTCCACTCGGATTACAGGGTAAGGACTGAAGCTTTCTTT.

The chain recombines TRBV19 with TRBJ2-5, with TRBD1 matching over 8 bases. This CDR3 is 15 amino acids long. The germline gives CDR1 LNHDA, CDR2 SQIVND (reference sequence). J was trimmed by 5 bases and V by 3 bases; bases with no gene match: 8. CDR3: CASSIFQGAGETQYF. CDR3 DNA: TGTGCCAGTAGTATCTTTCAGGGGGCTGGGGAGACCCAGTACTTC.